What follows are 17 T cell receptor beta chains derived from one specimen sequenced in a study of blood T cells in healthy people across ages (dated by TCRdb to the mid-2010s). Library prep was done by 5' RACE. TCRdb shows the sequencer as Illumina HiSeq 2500. A second PCR of about 7 to 12 cycles was performed with a sample-barcoded 5' primer and a J-beta primer mix. TCRdb redid the processing of the public reads, applying fastp at Q25 and MiXCR, and retained in-frame beta chains. Entries are consolidated by CDR3 protein sequence, retaining the most common genes and DNA. The sample data list more than 600,000 distinct CDR3 sequences, and 25% of these were observed just once. The top ten hold 9.4% of the sample. These data were likewise used in another study, on T cells of mothers and their children.

The sequenced sample consisted of blood. Receptor source: a boy aged 5-17 years in good health.

This sequence joins TRBV29-1 and TRBJ1-6; no firm D call. Trimming removed 7 bases from V and 8 bases from J, with 3 bases in between. CDR3 size: 9 residues. Germline values: CDR1 SQVTM, CDR2 ANQGSEA. The CDR3 nucleotides read TGCAGCGCCGATTCACCCCTCCACTTT. It yields the protein CSADSPLHF.

V is TRBV12-5 and J is TRBJ2-1; the match to TRBD1 covers 8 bases. Losses at the gene ends were 1 base for V and 9 bases for J; bases not matched to a gene: 8. The CDR3 sequence is 15 residues long. The germline CDR1 and CDR2 sequences are LGHNT and FRNRAP. CDR3 protein: CASGLGYGQGGEQFF. The CDR3, as DNA: TGTGCTAGTGGTTTGGGCTACGGACAGGGTGGTGAGCAGTTCTTC.

The rearrangement links TRBV12-3 or TRBV12-4 to TRBJ2-5, with 7 bases aligning to TRBD1. The V gene end was trimmed by 6 bases and the J gene end by 1 base; junction bases not matched to a gene: 8. The CDR3 spans 15 residues. CDR3 amino acids: CASSRRQGSQETQYF. CDR3 DNA sequence: TGTGCCAGCAGCCGACGACAGGGATCCCAAGAGACCCAGTACTTC.

V usage is TRBV5-1 and J usage is TRBJ1-5, with 9 positions matching TRBD1. Germline lookup yields CDR1 SGHRS and CDR2 YFSETQ. The CDR3 runs 12 residues. The junction had 3 bases not matched to a gene; V was cut back by 8 bases and J by 6 bases. CDR3 sequence: CARQGAAQPQHF. Here the CDR3 DNA reads TGCGCCAGACAGGGGGCAGCTCAGCCCCAGCATTTT.

This clonotype was observed a handful of times. The V call is TRBV7-8, the J call TRBJ2-3; 9 bases line up with TRBD1. This CDR3 is built from 17 residues. Germline V gives CDR1 SGHVS, CDR2 FQNEAQ. With 3 bases clipped from V and 4 bases from J, the junction kept 11 bases outside the gene matches. Here the CDR3 reads CASSFLVRDRDPDTQYF. CDR3 coding DNA: TGTGCCAGCAGCTTCTTAGTTAGGGACAGGGACCCAGATACGCAGTATTTT.

The chain recombines TRBV4-1 with TRBJ2-1, with D maybe TRBD1 (6 bases). CDR3 length: 15 amino acids. Germline V gives CDR1 MGHRA, CDR2 YSYEKL. Trimming took off 1 base at V and 4 bases at J, with 11 bases between the two ends. Written as DNA, the CDR3 is TGCGCCAGCAGCCAAGGGACAGCGGTATACAATGAGCAGTTCTTC. Translation gives CASSQGTAVYNEQFF.

V usage is TRBV3-1 and J usage is TRBJ2-5; D not resolved. Gene TRBJ2-1 matches the end of the DNA better, so the J call may be wrong. Per the germline V gene, CDR1 is LGHDT and CDR2 is YNNKEL (reference sequence). The CDR3 totals 14 residues. The CDR3 DNA reads as TGTGCCAGCAGCCGGAAGCAACAGATCAATGAGCAGTTCTTC. Translated: CASSRKQQINEQFF.

In its sample, this clonotype was seen once. V is TRBV10-3 and J is TRBJ1-4; D might be TRBD1 (6 bases). V shed 3 bases and J shed 8 bases, with 7 bases lying between them. The CDR3 extends over 12 amino acids. Germline V gives CDR1 ENHRY, CDR2 SYGVKD. In DNA form, the CDR3 reads TGTGCCATCAGTGAAGACAGGGAAAAACTGTTTTTT. Protein: CAISEDREKLFF.

For the CDR3, the DNA is TGCAGTGCTTTCAGCATAGGGGTCGAGAAACTGTTTTTT. Translated: CSAFSIGVEKLFF. The chain links TRBV20-1 to TRBJ1-4; TRBD1 is a possible D gene (5 bases). The germline gives CDR1 DFQATT, CDR2 SNEGSKA (reference sequence). V was trimmed by 5 bases and J by 11 bases, leaving 18 bases between them. CDR3 size: 13 residues.

This clonotype came up a few times. CDR3: CASIEDLAVLSSYEQYF. The CDR3 DNA follows: TGTGCCAGCATTGAGGACCTAGCGGTCCTGAGCTCCTACGAGCAGTACTTC. V is TRBV2 and J is TRBJ2-7; 7 bases match TRBD2. CDR3 size: 17 residues. V trimming: 7 bases; J trimming: 0 bases; junction bases outside the gene matches: 15. In germline, CDR1 is SNHLY, CDR2 FYNNEI.

The J gene is TRBJ2-7, the V gene TRBV28, with D unresolved. With 1 base removed from V and 6 bases from J, the gap between germline ends came to 13 bases. The CDR3 runs 14 residues. Germline V lookup: CDR1 MDHEN, CDR2 SYDVKM. The CDR3: CASSLFRPGSEQYF. CDR3 DNA sequence: TGTGCCAGCAGTTTATTCCGTCCTGGAAGCGAGCAGTACTTC. The full variable domain, completed using reference TRBV28 and TRBJ2-7, is DVKVTQSSRYLVKRTGEKVFLECVQDMDHENMFWYRQDPGLGLRLIYFSYDVKMKEKGDIPEGYSVSREKKERFSLILESASTNQTSMYLCASSLFRPGSEQYFGPGTRLTVT.

This clonotype occurred a few times. The rearrangement links TRBV7-3 to TRBJ2-1; TRBD2 aligns across 10 bases. The closer fit of TRBJ2-7 to the DNA end suggests the J call may be wrong. Germline loops: CDR1 SGHTA, CDR2 FQGTGA. The CDR3 is 15 amino acids. CDR3 region: CASSLAGESGYEQYF. The CDR3 bases are TGTGCCAGCAGTCTAGCGGGAGAATCGGGCTACGAGCAGTACTTC.

The CDR3 loop reads CASIRDLFGSEAFF. In DNA form, the CDR3 reads TGTGCCAGCATCCGGGACCTTTTCGGGTCTGAAGCTTTCTTT. This chain uses TRBV6-6 with TRBJ1-1; weak D call: TRBD1 (5 bases). This CDR3 spans 14 amino acids. Germline CDR1 is MNHNY and CDR2 is SVGAGI (reference sequence). Trimming took off 7 bases at V and 6 bases at J, with 18 bases between the two ends.

The chain uses TRBV20-1 and TRBJ2-5; D gene ambiguous. Gene TRBJ2-1 matches the end of the DNA better, so the J call may be wrong. CDR3 size: 14 residues. Germline V gene lookup returns CDR1 DFQATT and CDR2 SNEGSKA (reference sequence). The DNA for the CDR3 is TGCAGTGCTAGTCCCGGCCTAGATTACAATGAGCAGTTCTTC. This translates into CSASPGLDYNEQFF.

This clonotype turned up a few times. The rearrangement joins TRBV28 to TRBJ2-3; tentatively, D is TRBD2 (5 bases). V was shortened by 8 bases and J by 2 bases, with 17 bases between the two germline ends. CDR3 length equals 15 residues. Germline V CDR1 and CDR2: MDHEN, SYDVKM. Written as DNA, the CDR3 is TGTGCCAGCTCGGAGCGGAGGTGGTCCACAGATACGCAGTATTTT. Encoded protein: CASSERRWSTDTQYF.

This clonotype was found a few times. The V call is TRBV5-1, the J call TRBJ2-5; a possible D gene is TRBD2 (6 bases). The CDR3 is 16 residues long. Trimming took off 4 bases at V and 5 bases at J, with 21 bases between the two ends. Germline-derived CDR1 and CDR2 are SGHRS and YFSETQ. CDR3 nucleotide sequence: TGCGCCAGCAGCGATTCCGAACGGGAGATTGATGAGACCCAGTACTTC. It codes for CASSDSEREIDETQYF.

The chain carries TRBV14 and TRBJ2-3; D uncertain. Germline CDR1 reads SGHDN; CDR2 reads FVKESK. The CDR3 is 12 amino acids. V lost 3 bases to trimming and J lost 7 bases, with 8 bases between them. This chain's CDR3 is CASSHSGNTQYF. The CDR3 DNA reads TGTGCCAGCAGCCACAGTGGGAATACGCAGTATTTT.